The rows below give T cell receptor beta chains drawn from one sample of a study of cytomegalovirus exposure and HLA in healthy donors. Sequencing was performed with immunoSEQ multiplex PCR; in TCRdb, only in-frame clones are kept and a portion is missing. The sample lists 75,000 to 90,000 clones, 55% to 65% occurring once. Source material: PBMCs. The receptors shown here come from a woman in her thirties or forties in good health and CMV-seropositive. The CDR3 runs from the conserved cysteine through the conserved F or W. A D gene is named only where the DNA matches it firmly.

>TRBV29-1|TRBJ2-5|.
CSVERQGGGETQYF
>TRBV30|TRBJ1-1|.
CAWSVSGGNTEAFF
>TRBV28|TRBJ1-2|TRBD1
CASSRDSLANYGYTF
>TRBV4-3|TRBJ2-7|TRBD1
CASSLRDRGPSSYEQYF
>TRBV13|TRBJ1-2|.
CASSLGGDFNYGYTF
>TRBV5-1|TRBJ2-7|TRBD2
CASSFGTSGDSTSSYEQYF
>TRBV5-6|TRBJ2-4|TRBD2
CASSFTGLAVNIQYF
>TRBV10-3|TRBJ1-5|.
CAISEQESNQPQHF
>TRBV7-9|TRBJ2-5|.
CASSFKETQYF
>TRBV2|TRBJ2-2|TRBD1
CASSSGQGITGELFF
>TRBV7-9|TRBJ2-1|TRBD1
CASSLVLLADRGSYNEQFF
>TRBV7-6|TRBJ2-7|TRBD1
CASSLVAGGEQYF
>TRBV5-1|TRBJ1-2|.
CASSLRGSNYGYTF
>TRBV28|TRBJ1-2|TRBD1
CASSPQGGRYGYTF
>TRBV7-2|TRBJ2-5|TRBD2
CASSLVLAGGGRETQYF
>TRBV5-6|TRBJ2-7|TRBD1
CASSFKGAGPYEQYF
>TRBV2|TRBJ2-7|TRBD2
CASSHRDYRTYEQYF
>TRBV6-4|TRBJ1-5|.
CASSEGGGGNQPQHF
>TRBV6-1|TRBJ1-5|.
CASKGQLNQPQHF
>TRBV2|TRBJ2-6|.
CASSARGSPGVGANVLTF
>TRBV30|TRBJ2-1|TRBD1
CAWSVQGYGRQGRIPYNEQFF
>TRBV2|TRBJ2-3|.
CASSSSDTQYF
>TRBV6-5|TRBJ2-7|.
CASSYAAMGAAYEQYF
>TRBV28|TRBJ1-1|.
CASSPLTDMNTEAFF
>TRBV11-2|TRBJ2-7|.
CASSLNRGSYEQYF
>TRBV27|TRBJ1-2|TRBD1
CASRAELQGRSGYTF
>TRBV28|TRBJ2-7|.
CASSHYSYEQYF
>TRBV5-1|TRBJ2-1|.
CASSLEQGQQFF
>TRBV25-1|TRBJ1-4|.
CASSESTGSGNEKLFF
>TRBV15|TRBJ2-6|.
CATSSRGSGANVLTF
>TRBV28|.|TRBD2
CASSTLLWREVNEQYF
>TRBV6-1|TRBJ2-7|TRBD1
CASSRQGAYHEQYF
>TRBV4-1|TRBJ2-2|TRBD1
CASRSPGQGHGELFF
>TRBV4-3|TRBJ2-5|TRBD2
CASSRTGLAGGQETQYF
>TRBV7-9|TRBJ2-7|.
CASSLPGTTHEQYF